This TCR beta chain originates from a study of shared clonotypes between healthy human individuals. Germline V gene sequence: CDR1 SNHLY, CDR2 FYNNEI. V lost 3 bases and J 5 bases, leaving 7 bases between the germline ends. This CDR3 has 13 residues. The assay was immunoSEQ multiplex PCR, and TCRdb's table has in-frame clones only and misses some. The table includes about 640,000 clones, 55% to 75% detected once. This clone was counted a few times. The V call is TRBV2, the J call TRBJ2-2, with D perhaps matching TRBD2 (5 bases). The sequenced sample was memory CD4+ T cells sorted from blood. Subset indicated: CD45RA-negative fraction. The clonotype was recovered from a woman aged 25 to 39 in good health. The CDR3 region has the DNA TGTGCCAGCAGTGAGGAGGTGACCGGGGAGCTGTTTTTT. This encodes CASSEEVTGELFF.